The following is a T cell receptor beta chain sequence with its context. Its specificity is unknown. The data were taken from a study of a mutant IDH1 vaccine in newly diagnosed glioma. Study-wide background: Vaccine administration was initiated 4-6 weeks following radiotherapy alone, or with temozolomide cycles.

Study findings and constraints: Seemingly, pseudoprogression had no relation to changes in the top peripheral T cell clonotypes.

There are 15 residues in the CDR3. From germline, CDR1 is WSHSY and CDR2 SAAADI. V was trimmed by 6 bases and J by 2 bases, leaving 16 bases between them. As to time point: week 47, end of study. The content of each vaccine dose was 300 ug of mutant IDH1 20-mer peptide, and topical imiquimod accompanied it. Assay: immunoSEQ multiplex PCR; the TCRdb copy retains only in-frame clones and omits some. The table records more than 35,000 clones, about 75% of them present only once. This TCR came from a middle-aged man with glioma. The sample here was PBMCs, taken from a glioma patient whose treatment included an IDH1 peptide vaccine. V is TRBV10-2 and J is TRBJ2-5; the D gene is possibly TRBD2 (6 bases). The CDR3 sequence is CASSVGGTPQETQYF. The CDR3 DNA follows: TGCGCCAGCAGCGTAGGCGGGACTCCTCAAGAGACCCAGTACTTC.